The T cell receptor (beta chain) described here comes from a study of technical replicates of blood from four donors. Clones were read by immunoSEQ multiplex PCR, and TCRdb kept only the in-frame ones, dropping some. The table has around 80,000 clones, 93% seen once. CDR1 and CDR2 from the germline V gene are MNHEY and SMNVEV (reference sequence). The CDR3 has 17 amino acids. Trimming took 7 bases from V and 4 from J; bases not matched to a gene: 16. The J gene is TRBJ1-2, the V gene TRBV27; 9 bases are a match to TRBD1. Specimen: T cells isolated from PBMCs. This TCR was sampled from a human donor in good health. The CDR3 reads CASKGIRRTGASYGYTF. CDR3 DNA sequence: TGTGCCAGCAAGGGCATTCGGAGGACAGGGGCCTCCTATGGCTACACCTTC.